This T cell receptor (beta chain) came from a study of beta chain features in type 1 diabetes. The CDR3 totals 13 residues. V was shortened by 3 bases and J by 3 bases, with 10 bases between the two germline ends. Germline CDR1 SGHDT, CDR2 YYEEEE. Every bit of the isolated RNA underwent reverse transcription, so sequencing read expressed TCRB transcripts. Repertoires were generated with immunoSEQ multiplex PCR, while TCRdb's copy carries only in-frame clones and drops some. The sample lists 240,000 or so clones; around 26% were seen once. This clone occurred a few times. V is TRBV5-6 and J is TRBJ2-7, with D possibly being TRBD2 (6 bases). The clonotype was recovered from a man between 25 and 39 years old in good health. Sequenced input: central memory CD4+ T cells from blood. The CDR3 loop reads CASSSNGGYEQYF. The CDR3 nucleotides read TGTGCCAGCAGCTCGAACGGGGGCTACGAGCAGTACTTC.